The entry that follows covers one TCR beta chain sequence. MiXCR was run by TCRdb on the 5' RACE reads, yielding one entry per CDR3 protein. The profile shows a few hundred thousand distinct CDR3 sequences, 20% to 30% of them singletons. The data were obtained in a study of T-cell memory formation after mild COVID-19. The ends were cut back, 2 bases at V and 0 bases at J, with 8 bases in the middle. Germline V CDR1 and CDR2: KGHDR, SFDVKD. This CDR3 spans 15 amino acids. The sequence came from an adult woman who had mild COVID-19 (a few samples of this study predate the infection). Cell type and time point are not known. This sequence joins TRBV24-1 and TRBJ2-3; weak D call: TRBD2 (6 bases). The specimen was PBMCs or a T cell subset sorted from them (not recorded which). The CDR3 DNA sequence: TGTGCCACCAGTGATTCGGGGAGGAGCACAGATACGCAGTATTTT. As protein: CATSDSGRSTDTQYF.